The 16 T cell receptor beta chains in this list originate from one sample, sequenced in a study of T-cell memory formation after mild COVID-19. MiXCR was run by TCRdb on the 5' RACE reads, yielding one entry per CDR3 protein. This sample yields around 300,000 distinct CDR3 sequences, of which 8% to 9% are seen a single time; 22% belongs to the top ten. The sequencing input was PBMCs or a T cell subset sorted from them (not recorded which). The receptors originated from a man in his late teens or twenties who had mild COVID-19 (a few samples of this study predate the infection). Cell type and time point are not known.

This clonotype has only a few counts. The chain combines TRBV4-3 with TRBJ1-5; possibly TRBD1 for D (5 bases). The CDR3 has 15 residues. CDR1 and CDR2 (germline): LGHNA, YSLEER. Trimming removed 3 bases at V and 3 bases at J, with 12 bases between. CDR3 coding DNA: TGCGCCAGCAGCCAGGAGACAGCCCCCAATCAGCCCCAGCATTTT. Its protein is CASSQETAPNQPQHF.

This clonotype was picked up a small number of times. V is TRBV7-7 and J is TRBJ2-3, with TRBD2 identical over 8 bases. CDR3 length: 17 residues. Per germline, CDR1 SSHAT and CDR2 FNYEAQ (reference sequence). J lost 3 bases, V lost 2 bases, and 10 bases had no gene match. In DNA, the CDR3 is TGTGCCAGCAGCTTATTCCCGCGGGGGGCGGCGACAGATACGCAGTATTTT. Translated: CASSLFPRGAATDTQYF.

This clonotype was found once. The chain uses TRBV3-1 and TRBJ2-7; D unresolved. The CDR3 runs 13 residues. Trimming cost V 1 base and J 6 bases, with 10 bases left between them. Per the germline V gene, CDR1 is LGHDT and CDR2 is YNNKEL (reference sequence). The CDR3 spells CASSQGGAGEQYF. The CDR3 nucleotides are TGTGCCAGCAGCCAAGGGGGTGCCGGCGAGCAGTACTTC.

This clonotype was seen a handful of times. The gene calls are TRBV5-1 and TRBJ2-2; D assignment may be TRBD1 or TRBD2 (6 bases each). Germline V gene lookup returns CDR1 SGHRS and CDR2 YFSETQ. V was shortened by 0 bases and J by 1 base, with 10 bases between the two germline ends. This CDR3 is 16 amino acids long. DNA for the CDR3: TGCGCCAGCAGCTTGGAACAGGGAGGGAACACCGGGGAGCTGTTTTTT. Protein sequence: CASSLEQGGNTGELFF.

The chain carries TRBV20-1 and TRBJ2-4, with a weak D call TRBD2 (5 bases). The CDR3 is 15 amino acids. The germline V gene encodes CDR1 DFQATT and CDR2 SNEGSKA (reference sequence). Trimming stripped 2 bases from V and 7 bases from J, with 18 bases between. The DNA for the CDR3 is TGCAGTGCTAGATCCAGAGGGAACTTGCCGAACATTCAGTACTTC. This codes for CSARSRGNLPNIQYF.

The chain has TRBV5-1 and TRBJ2-3, with D perhaps matching TRBD1 (6 bases). The CDR3 sequence is 14 residues long. V gave up 4 bases and J gave up 5 bases, with 14 bases separating them. CDR1 SGHRS and CDR2 YFSETQ come from the germline V gene. CDR3 bases: TGCGCCAGCAGCACGGGACACGCGGTAGATACGCAGTATTTT. Translation: CASSTGHAVDTQYF.

This chain uses TRBV15 with TRBJ1-5; D unresolved. V was trimmed by 0 bases and J by 3 bases, leaving 9 bases between them. Germline CDR1 LNHNV, CDR2 YYDKDF (reference sequence). The CDR3 runs 15 residues. CDR3 in DNA: TGTGCCACCAGCAGAGATGGAGGATACAATCAGCCCCAGCATTTT. This sequence encodes CATSRDGGYNQPQHF.

Many counts were recorded for this clonotype. J is TRBJ2-2 and V is TRBV7-3; 8 bases fit TRBD1. This CDR3 has 13 amino acids. CDR1 is SGHTA and CDR2 is FQGTGA in the germline V gene. Trimming took 8 bases from V and 7 from J; bases not matched to a gene: 6. CDR3 DNA sequence: TGTGCCAGCCAGGGGGCCTTTGGCGGGGAGCTGTTTTTT. Protein product: CASQGAFGGELFF.

The sample holds many counts of this clonotype. The rearrangement joins TRBV10-3 to TRBJ1-5; tentative D call: TRBD1 (5 bases). Germline-derived CDR1 and CDR2 are ENHRY and SYGVKD. V was clipped by 3 bases and J by 1 base, with 10 bases between them. The CDR3 spans 15 residues. CDR3 in amino acids: CAISEGQGSNQPQHF. The CDR3 nucleotides are TGTGCCATCAGTGAAGGACAAGGGAGCAATCAGCCCCAGCATTTT.

The rearrangement links TRBV6-5 to TRBJ2-1, with 9 bases identical to TRBD1. The CDR3 consists of 15 residues. Germline V gene lookup returns CDR1 MNHEY and CDR2 SVGAGI. Trimming at V came to 7 bases and at J to 1 base, leaving 5 bases not matched to a gene. In DNA, the CDR3 is TGTGCCAGCAAGACAGGGGGAGCTTCCTACAATGAGCAGTTCTTC. This gives the protein CASKTGGASYNEQFF.

This clonotype has only a few counts. V usage is TRBV6-5 and J usage is TRBJ2-1, with 8 bases matching TRBD1. CDR3 size: 12 residues. Germline CDR1 is MNHEY and CDR2 is SVGAGI. With V trimmed by 6 bases and J by 9 bases, 4 bases remained unmatched. The CDR3 DNA sequence: TGTGCCAGCAGAGGTACAGGGGGTGAGCAGTTCTTC. It yields the protein CASRGTGGEQFF.

This clonotype was detected many times. The chain uses TRBV20-1 and TRBJ2-3, with D possibly matching TRBD2 (7 bases). The CDR3 is 16 residues long. CDR1 and CDR2 from the germline V gene are DFQATT and SNEGSKA (reference sequence). Trimming took off 5 bases at V and 4 bases at J, with 22 bases between the two ends. CDR3 sequence: CSADGGSGGASDTQYF. CDR3 nucleotides: TGCAGTGCTGACGGCGGGAGTGGGGGGGCCTCAGATACGCAGTATTTT.

This clonotype was counted only a few times. One end of the junction does not line up with germline, which may come from a read error. V is TRBV20-1 and J is TRBJ1-5; a possible D gene is TRBD1 (6 bases). The CDR3 totals 14 residues. Per the germline V gene, CDR1 is DFQATT and CDR2 is SNEGSKA (reference sequence). The CDR3 spells CSARGGAMGGPQHF. The CDR3 coding sequence is TGCAGTGCAAGAGGGGGGGCGATGGGGGGGCCCCAGCATTTT.

This clonotype was seen a few times. This chain connects TRBV2 to TRBJ2-7, with D possibly called TRBD1 or TRBD2 (5 bases each). The CDR3 has 13 residues. V dropped 6 bases and J dropped 1 base, with 10 bases sitting between them. Per the germline V gene, CDR1 is SNHLY and CDR2 is FYNNEI. The DNA for the CDR3 is TGTGCCAGCAGCGGGGACCCTTCCTACGAGCAGTACTTC. Encoded protein: CASSGDPSYEQYF.

This clonotype has only a few counts. The genes are TRBV20-1 and TRBJ2-3; 11 bases agree with TRBD1. The J segment lost 1 base and the V segment lost 5 bases, leaving 5 bases of the junction unmatched. The CDR3 consists of 15 residues. Germline V gene sequence: CDR1 DFQATT, CDR2 SNEGSKA (reference sequence). CDR3 sequence (DNA): TGCAGTGCTTGGACAGGGGGCATGGGCACAGATACGCAGTATTTT. Translation gives CSAWTGGMGTDTQYF.

There are a few counts of this clonotype. The rearrangement uses TRBV27 and TRBJ1-2; D gene uncertain. The V gene's germline CDR1 is MNHEY and CDR2 SMNVEV (reference sequence). The CDR3 extends over 14 amino acids. Between the trimmed V and J ends, which lost 0 bases and 5 bases, there was a span of 10 bases. CDR3 protein: CASSLSPESYGYTF. In DNA, the CDR3 is TGTGCCAGCAGTTTATCGCCAGAGTCGTATGGCTACACCTTC.